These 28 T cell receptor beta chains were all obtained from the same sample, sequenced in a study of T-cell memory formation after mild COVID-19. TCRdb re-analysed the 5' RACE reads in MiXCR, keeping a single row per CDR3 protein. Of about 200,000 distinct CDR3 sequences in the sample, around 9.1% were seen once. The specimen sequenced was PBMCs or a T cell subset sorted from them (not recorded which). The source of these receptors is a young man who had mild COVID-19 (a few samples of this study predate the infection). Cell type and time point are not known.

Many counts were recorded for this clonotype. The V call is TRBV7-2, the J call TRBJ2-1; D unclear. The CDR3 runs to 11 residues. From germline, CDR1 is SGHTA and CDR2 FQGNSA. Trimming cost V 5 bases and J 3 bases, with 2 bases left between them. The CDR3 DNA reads TGTGCCAGCAGCGACTACAATGAGCAGTTCTTC. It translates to CASSDYNEQFF.

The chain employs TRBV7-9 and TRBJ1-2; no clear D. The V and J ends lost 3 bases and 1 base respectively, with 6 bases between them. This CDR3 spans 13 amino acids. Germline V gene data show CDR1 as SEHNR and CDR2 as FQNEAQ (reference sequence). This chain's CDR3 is CASSFTDNYGYTF. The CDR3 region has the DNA TGTGCCAGCAGCTTTACTGATAACTATGGCTACACCTTC.

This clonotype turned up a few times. In DNA form, the CDR3 reads TGCGCCAGCAGCCAGGCTCCGGGACAGGGGGCCTACGAGCAGTACTTC. Its protein product is CASSQAPGQGAYEQYF. This chain joins TRBV4-1 and TRBJ2-7, with 11 bases matching TRBD1. The CDR3 runs to 16 residues. Germline V gene data show CDR1 as MGHRA and CDR2 as YSYEKL. J was trimmed by 2 bases and V by 3 bases; bases with no gene match: 6.

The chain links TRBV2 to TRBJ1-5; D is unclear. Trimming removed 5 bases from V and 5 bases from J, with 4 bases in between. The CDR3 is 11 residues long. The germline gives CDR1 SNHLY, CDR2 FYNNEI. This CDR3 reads CASSLDQPQHF. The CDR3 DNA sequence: TGTGCCAGCAGTTTGGATCAGCCCCAGCATTTT.

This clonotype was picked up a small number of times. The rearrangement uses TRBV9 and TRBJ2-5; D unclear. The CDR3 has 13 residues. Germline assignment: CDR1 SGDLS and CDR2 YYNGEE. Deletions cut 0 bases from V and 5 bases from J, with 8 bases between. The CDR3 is CASSVAVEETQYF. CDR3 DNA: TGTGCCAGCAGCGTAGCGGTTGAGGAGACCCAGTACTTC. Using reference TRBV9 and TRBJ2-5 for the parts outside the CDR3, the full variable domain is DSGVTQTPKHLITATGQRVTLRCSPRSGDLSVYWYQQSLDQGLQFLIQYYNGEERAKGNILERFSAQQFPDLHSELNLSSLELGDSALYFCASSVAVEETQYFGPGTRLLVL.

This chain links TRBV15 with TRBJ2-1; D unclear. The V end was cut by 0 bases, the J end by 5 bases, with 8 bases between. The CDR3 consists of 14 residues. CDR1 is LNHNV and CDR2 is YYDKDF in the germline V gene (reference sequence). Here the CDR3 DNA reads TGTGCCACCAGCAGAGATGTCGGAAACAATGAGCAGTTCTTC. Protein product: CATSRDVGNNEQFF.

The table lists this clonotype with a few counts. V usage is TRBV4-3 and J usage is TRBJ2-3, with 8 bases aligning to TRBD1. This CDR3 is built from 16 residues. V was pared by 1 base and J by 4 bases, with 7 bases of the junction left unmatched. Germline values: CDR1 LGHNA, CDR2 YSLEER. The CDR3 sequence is CASSQGAGGAADTQYF. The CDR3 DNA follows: TGCGCCAGCAGCCAAGGGGCAGGGGGCGCGGCAGATACGCAGTATTTT.

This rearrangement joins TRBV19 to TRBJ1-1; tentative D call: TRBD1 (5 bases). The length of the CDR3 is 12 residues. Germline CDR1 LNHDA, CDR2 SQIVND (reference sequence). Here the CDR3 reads CGKLGGTPEAFF. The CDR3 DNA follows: TGTGGGAAACTTGGGGGAACGCCTGAAGCTTTCTTT. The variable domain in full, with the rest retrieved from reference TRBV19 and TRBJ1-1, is DGGITQSPKYLFRKEGQNVTLSCEQNLNHDAMYWYRQDPGQGLRLIYYSQIVNDFQKGDIAEGYSVSREKKESFPLTVTSAQKNPTAFYLCGKLGGTPEAFFGQGTRLTVV.

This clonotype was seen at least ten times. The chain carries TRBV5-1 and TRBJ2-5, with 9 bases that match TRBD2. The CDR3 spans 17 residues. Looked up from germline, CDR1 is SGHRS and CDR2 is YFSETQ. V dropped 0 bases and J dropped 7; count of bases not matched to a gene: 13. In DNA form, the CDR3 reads TGCGCCAGCAGCTTGGGTGGTAGCGGGGGTTCGCGGAGGACCCAGTACTTC. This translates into CASSLGGSGGSRRTQYF. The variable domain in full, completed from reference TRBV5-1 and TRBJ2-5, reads KAGVTQTPRYLIKTRGQQVTLSCSPISGHRSVSWYQQTPGQGLQFLFEYFSETQRNKGNFPGRFSGRQFSNSRSEMNVSTLELGDSALYLCASSLGGSGGSRRTQYFGPGTRLLVL.

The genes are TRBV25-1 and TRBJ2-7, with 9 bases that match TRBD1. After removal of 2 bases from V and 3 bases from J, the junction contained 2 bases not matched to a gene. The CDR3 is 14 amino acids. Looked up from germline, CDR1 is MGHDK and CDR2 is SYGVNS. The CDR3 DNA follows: TGTGCCAGCAGTGAAGGGGGACAGGGCTACGAGCAGTACTTC. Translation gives CASSEGGQGYEQYF.

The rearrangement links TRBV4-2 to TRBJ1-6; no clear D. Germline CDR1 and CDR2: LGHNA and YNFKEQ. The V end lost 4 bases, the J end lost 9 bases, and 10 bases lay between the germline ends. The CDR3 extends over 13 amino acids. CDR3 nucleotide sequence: TGTGCCAGCAGCCCACCACCAGCTTCACCCCTCCACTTT. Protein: CASSPPPASPLHF.

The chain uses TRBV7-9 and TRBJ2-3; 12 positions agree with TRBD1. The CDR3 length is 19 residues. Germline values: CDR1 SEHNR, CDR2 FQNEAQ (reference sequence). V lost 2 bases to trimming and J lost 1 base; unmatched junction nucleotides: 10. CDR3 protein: CASSLYGTGGTRGTDTQYF. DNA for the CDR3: TGTGCCAGCAGCTTATACGGGACAGGGGGCACCCGGGGCACAGATACGCAGTATTTT.

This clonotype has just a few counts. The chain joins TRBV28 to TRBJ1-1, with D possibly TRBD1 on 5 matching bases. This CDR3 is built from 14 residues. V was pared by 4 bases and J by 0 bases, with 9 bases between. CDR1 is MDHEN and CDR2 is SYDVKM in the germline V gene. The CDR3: CASSWTTVNTEAFF. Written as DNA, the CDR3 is TGTGCCAGCAGTTGGACAACGGTGAACACTGAAGCTTTCTTT.

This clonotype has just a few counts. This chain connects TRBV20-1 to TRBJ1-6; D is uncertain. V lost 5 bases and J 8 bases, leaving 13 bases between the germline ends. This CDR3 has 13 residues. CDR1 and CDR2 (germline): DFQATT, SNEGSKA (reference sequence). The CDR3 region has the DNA TGCAGTGCTTTACGAAACCAGGATTCACCCCTCCACTTT. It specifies CSALRNQDSPLHF.

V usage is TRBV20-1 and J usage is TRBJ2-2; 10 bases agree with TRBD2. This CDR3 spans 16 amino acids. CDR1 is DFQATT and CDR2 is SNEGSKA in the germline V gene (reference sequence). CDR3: CSLMLAGVPNTGELFF. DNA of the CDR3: TGCAGCCTAATGCTAGCGGGGGTCCCGAACACCGGGGAGCTGTTTTTT.

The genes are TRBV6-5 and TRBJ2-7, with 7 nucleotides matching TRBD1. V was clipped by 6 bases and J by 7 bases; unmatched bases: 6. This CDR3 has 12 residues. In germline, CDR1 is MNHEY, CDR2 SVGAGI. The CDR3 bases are TGTGCCAGCAGCCCCGAACAGGGGGAGCAGTACTTC. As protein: CASSPEQGEQYF.

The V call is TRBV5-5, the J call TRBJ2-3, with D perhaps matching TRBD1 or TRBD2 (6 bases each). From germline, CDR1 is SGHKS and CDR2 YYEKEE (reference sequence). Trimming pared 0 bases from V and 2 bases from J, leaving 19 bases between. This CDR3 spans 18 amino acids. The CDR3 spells CASSLAGAQAGPTDTQYF. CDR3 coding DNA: TGTGCCAGCAGCTTGGCGGGGGCCCAAGCAGGTCCCACAGATACGCAGTATTTT.

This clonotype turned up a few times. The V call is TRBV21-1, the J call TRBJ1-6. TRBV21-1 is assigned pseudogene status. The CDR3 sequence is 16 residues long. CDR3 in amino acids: CASSKGMSSYNSPLHF. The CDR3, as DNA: TGTGCCAGCAGCAAGGGAATGAGCTCCTATAATTCACCCCTCCACTTT.

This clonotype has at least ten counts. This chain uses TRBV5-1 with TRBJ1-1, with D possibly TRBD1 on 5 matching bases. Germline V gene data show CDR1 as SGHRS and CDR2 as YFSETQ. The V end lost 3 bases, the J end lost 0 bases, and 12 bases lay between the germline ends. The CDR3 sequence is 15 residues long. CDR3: CASSYDRRMNTEAFF. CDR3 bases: TGCGCCAGCAGCTACGACAGACGCATGAACACTGAAGCTTTCTTT.

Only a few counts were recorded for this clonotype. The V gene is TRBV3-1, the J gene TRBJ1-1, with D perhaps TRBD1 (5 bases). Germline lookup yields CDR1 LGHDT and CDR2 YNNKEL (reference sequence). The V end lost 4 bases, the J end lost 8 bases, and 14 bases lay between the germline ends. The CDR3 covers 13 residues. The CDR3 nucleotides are TGTGCCAGCAGCCGATCGTTCGAGGGGGAAGCTTTCTTT. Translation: CASSRSFEGEAFF.

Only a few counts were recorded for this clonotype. The CDR3 DNA reads TGTGCCAGCAGCCAAGTCCCCAACGAGCAGTACTTC. Translated, it gives CASSQVPNEQYF. This sequence joins TRBV3-1 and TRBJ2-7; D unresolved. Germline V gene lookup returns CDR1 LGHDT and CDR2 YNNKEL (reference sequence). This CDR3 has 12 residues. Deletions cut 1 base from V and 5 bases from J, with 6 bases between.

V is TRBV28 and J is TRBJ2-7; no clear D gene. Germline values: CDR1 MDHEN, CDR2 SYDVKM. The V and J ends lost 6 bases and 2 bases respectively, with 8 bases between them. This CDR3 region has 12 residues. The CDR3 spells CASSTAPYEQYF. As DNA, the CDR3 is TGTGCCAGCAGCACCGCTCCCTACGAGCAGTACTTC.

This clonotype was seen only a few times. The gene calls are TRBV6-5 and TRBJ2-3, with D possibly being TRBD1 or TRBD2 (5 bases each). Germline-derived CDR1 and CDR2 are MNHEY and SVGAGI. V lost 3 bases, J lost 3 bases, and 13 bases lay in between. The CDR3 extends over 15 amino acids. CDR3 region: CASSYRGVLTDTQYF. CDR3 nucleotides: TGTGCCAGCAGTTATCGGGGCGTCCTGACAGATACGCAGTATTTT.

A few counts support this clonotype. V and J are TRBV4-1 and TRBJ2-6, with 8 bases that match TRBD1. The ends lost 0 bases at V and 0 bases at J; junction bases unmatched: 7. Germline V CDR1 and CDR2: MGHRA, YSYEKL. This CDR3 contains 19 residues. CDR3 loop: CASSQEGTGLISGANVLTF. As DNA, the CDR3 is TGCGCCAGCAGCCAAGAAGGGACAGGCCTTATCTCTGGGGCCAACGTCCTGACTTTC.

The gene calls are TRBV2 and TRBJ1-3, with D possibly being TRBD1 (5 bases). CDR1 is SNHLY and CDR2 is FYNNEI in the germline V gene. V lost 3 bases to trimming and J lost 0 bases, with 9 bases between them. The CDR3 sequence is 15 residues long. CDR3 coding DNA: TGTGCCAGCAGTGAGCGCAGGGCCTCTGGAAACACCATATATTTT. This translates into CASSERRASGNTIYF.

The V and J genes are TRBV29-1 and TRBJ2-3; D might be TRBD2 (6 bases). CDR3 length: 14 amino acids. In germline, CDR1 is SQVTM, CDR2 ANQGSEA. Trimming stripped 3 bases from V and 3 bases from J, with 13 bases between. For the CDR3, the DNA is TGCAGCGTTGATTCGGTGGAGGGGACAGATACGCAGTATTTT. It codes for CSVDSVEGTDTQYF.

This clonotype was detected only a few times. The DNA of the CDR3 is TGTGCCAGCGGAGGAAACTCTGGGGCCAACGTCCTGACTTTC. The encoded protein is CASGGNSGANVLTF. This chain joins TRBV6-5 and TRBJ2-6; possibly TRBD2 for D (5 bases). The germline V gene has CDR1 MNHEY and CDR2 SVGAGI. The CDR3 consists of 14 residues. Trimming took off 8 bases at V and 0 bases at J, with 8 bases between the two ends.

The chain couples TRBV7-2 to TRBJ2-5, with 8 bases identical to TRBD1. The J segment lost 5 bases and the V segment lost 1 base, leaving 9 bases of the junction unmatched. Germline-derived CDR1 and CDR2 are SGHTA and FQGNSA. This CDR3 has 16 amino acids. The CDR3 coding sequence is TGTGCCAGCAGCTTAGTTGGGGACAGGTATTGGGAGACCCAGTACTTC. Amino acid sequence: CASSLVGDRYWETQYF.